This is a list of T cell receptor beta chains from one sample in a study of early T cells in non-severe SARS-CoV-2 infection. MiXCR was run by TCRdb on the 5' RACE reads, yielding one entry per CDR3 protein. The sample has around 81,000 distinct CDR3 sequences, around 15% seen once. Sequencing was carried out using whole blood. The source is an adult who was a healthcare worker with PCR-confirmed SARS-CoV-2 infection or an uninfected control (not recorded which). The CDR3 runs from the conserved cysteine through the conserved F or W. Fields, in order: CDR3 protein, CDR3 DNA, V gene, D gene, clone size, J gene. A D gene is named only where the DNA matches it firmly. Some rows have no size entry. The others give once, few or many, or a class for an expanded clone.

CDR3aa: CASSAIQGTNEKLFF; CDR3nt: TGTGCCAGCAGCGCTATACAGGGGACTAATGAAAAACTGTTTTTT; v_gene: TRBV9; d_gene: TRBD1; abundance: many; j_gene: TRBJ1-4
CDR3aa: CASSPRGFSPEAFF; CDR3nt: TGTGCCAGCAGTCCACGGGGTTTTAGCCCTGAAGCTTTCTTT; v_gene: TRBV28; d_gene: .; abundance: many; j_gene: TRBJ1-1
CDR3aa: CAITSDYSDTQYF; CDR3nt: TGTGCCATCACCTCGGACTATTCGGATACGCAGTATTTT; v_gene: TRBV10-3; d_gene: .; abundance: .; j_gene: TRBJ2-3
CDR3aa: CSVEGGQVIDYGYTF; CDR3nt: TGCAGCGTTGAAGGGGGGCAGGTGATCGACTATGGCTACACCTTC; v_gene: TRBV29-1; d_gene: .; abundance: .; j_gene: TRBJ1-2
CDR3aa: CSAKPGQGDTGELFF; CDR3nt: TGCAGTGCAAAGCCGGGACAGGGAGACACCGGGGAGCTGTTTTTT; v_gene: TRBV20-1; d_gene: TRBD1; abundance: many; j_gene: TRBJ2-2
CDR3aa: CASSSLPTGGGEKLFF; CDR3nt: TGCGCCAGCAGCTCCCTACCGACAGGGGGGGGTGAAAAACTGTTTTTT; v_gene: TRBV5-1; d_gene: TRBD1; abundance: .; j_gene: TRBJ1-4
CDR3aa: CSASRQGVNTEAFF; CDR3nt: TGCAGTGCTAGTAGACAGGGGGTCAACACTGAAGCTTTCTTT; v_gene: TRBV20-1; d_gene: TRBD1; abundance: .; j_gene: TRBJ1-1
CDR3aa: CASGLSAHTGKDTEAFF; CDR3nt: TGTGCTAGTGGTTTATCGGCACATACCGGGAAGGACACTGAAGCTTTCTTT; v_gene: TRBV12-5; d_gene: .; abundance: few; j_gene: TRBJ1-1
CDR3aa: CASSADTTGYTEAFF; CDR3nt: TGTGCCAGCAGTGCGGACACAACGGGCTACACTGAAGCTTTCTTT; v_gene: TRBV27; d_gene: .; abundance: .; j_gene: TRBJ1-1
CDR3aa: CASSKYPRGYGYTF; CDR3nt: TGTGCCAGCAGCAAGTACCCCAGGGGATATGGCTACACCTTC; v_gene: TRBV5-6; d_gene: .; abundance: many; j_gene: TRBJ1-2